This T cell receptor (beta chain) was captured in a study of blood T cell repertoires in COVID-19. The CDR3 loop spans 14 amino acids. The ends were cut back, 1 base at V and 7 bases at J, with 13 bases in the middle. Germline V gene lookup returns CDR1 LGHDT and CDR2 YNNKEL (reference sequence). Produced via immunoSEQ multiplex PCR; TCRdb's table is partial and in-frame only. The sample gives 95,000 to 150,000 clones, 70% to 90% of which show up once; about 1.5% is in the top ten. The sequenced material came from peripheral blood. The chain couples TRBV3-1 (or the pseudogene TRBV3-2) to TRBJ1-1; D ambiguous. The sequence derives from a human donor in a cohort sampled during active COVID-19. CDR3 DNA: TGTGCCAGCAGCCAAGGGGGAGGCAGCCTTGAAGCTTTCTTT. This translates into CASSQGGGSLEAFF.